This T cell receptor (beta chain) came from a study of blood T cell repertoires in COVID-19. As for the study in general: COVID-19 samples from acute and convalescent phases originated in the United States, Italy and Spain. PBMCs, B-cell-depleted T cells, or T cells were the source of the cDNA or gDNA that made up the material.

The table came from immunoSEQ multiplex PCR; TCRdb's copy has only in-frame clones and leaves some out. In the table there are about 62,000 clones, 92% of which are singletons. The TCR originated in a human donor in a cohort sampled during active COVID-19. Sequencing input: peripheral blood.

CDR3 sequence reads: CASKRTMNTEAFF. As DNA, the CDR3 is TGTGCCAGCAAAAGGACTATGAACACTGAAGCTTTCTTT. This rearrangement joins TRBV28 to TRBJ1-1; D is uncertain. This CDR3 region has 13 residues. V lost 7 bases and J 0 bases, leaving 9 bases between the germline ends. CDR1 and CDR2 from the germline V gene are MDHEN and SYDVKM.